The entry below describes one TCR beta chain. Its target is not known. This CDR3 has 15 residues. The ends were cut back, 3 bases at V and 3 bases at J, with 15 bases in the middle. Germline V lookup: CDR1 MNHEY, CDR2 SMNVEV (reference sequence). These data come from a study of cytotoxic CD8 clonotypes in ibrutinib-treated CLL. About the study: The subjects consisted of approximately ten relapsed/refractory and fewer than 16 treatment-naive individuals, with approximately 18 IGHV unmutated. Investigators reported around 25 partial and 2 complete responses; after median 68 months, roughly 15 patients remained remitted and approximately twelve progressed.

Clones were sequenced by immunoSEQ multiplex PCR, and TCRdb holds only the in-frame ones, with some missing. The table lists about 16,000 clones, 55% to 80% of them singletons. The study's findings and limits: Starting clonality was above that of age-matched healthy donors and tracked circulating CD8+ T-cell counts. Patients with sustained remission and those progressing were sampled at differing times.

The sequence was obtained from a human donor with chronic lymphocytic leukemia. The starting material was PBMCs, obtained before ibrutinib treatment. The rearrangement uses TRBV27 and TRBJ2-7, with D possibly TRBD1 on 5 matching bases. The CDR3 sequence: CASSFGAGWDYEQYF. The CDR3 DNA reads TGTGCCAGCAGTTTTGGGGCAGGGTGGGACTACGAGCAGTACTTC.